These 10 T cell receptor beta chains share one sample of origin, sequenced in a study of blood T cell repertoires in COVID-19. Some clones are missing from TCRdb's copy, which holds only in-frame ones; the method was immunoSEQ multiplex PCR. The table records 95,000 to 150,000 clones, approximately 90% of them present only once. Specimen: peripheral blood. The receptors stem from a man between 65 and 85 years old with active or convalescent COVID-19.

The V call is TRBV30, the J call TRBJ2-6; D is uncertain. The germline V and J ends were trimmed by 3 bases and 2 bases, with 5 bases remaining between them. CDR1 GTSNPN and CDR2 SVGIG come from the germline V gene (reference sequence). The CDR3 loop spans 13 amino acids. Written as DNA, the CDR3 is TGTGCCTGGAGCCTACCTGGGGCCAACGTCCTGACTTTC. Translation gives CAWSLPGANVLTF.

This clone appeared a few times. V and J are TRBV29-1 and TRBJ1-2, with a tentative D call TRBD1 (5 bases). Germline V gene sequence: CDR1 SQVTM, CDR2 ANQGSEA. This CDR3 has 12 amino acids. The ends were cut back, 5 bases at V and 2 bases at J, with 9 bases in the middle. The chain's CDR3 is CSVLRVNYGYTF. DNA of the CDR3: TGCAGCGTTCTCAGGGTAAACTATGGCTACACCTTC.

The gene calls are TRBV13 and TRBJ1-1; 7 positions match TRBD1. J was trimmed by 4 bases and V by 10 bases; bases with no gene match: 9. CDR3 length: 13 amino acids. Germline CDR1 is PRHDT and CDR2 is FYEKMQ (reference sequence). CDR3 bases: TGTGCCACCAGGGTGCCAGGGGGCACTGAAGCTTTCTTT. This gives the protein CATRVPGGTEAFF.

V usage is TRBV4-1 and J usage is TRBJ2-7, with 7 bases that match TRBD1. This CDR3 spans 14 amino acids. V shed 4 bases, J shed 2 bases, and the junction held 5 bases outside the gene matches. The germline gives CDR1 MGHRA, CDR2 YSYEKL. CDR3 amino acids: CASSPPGQTYEQYF. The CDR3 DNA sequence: TGCGCCAGCAGCCCTCCGGGACAGACCTACGAGCAGTACTTC.

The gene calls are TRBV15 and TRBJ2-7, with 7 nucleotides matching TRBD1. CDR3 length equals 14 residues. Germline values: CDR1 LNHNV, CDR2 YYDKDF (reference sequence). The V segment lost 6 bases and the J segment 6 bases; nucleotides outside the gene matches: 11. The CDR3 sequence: CATSTGQDAAEQYF. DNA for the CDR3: TGTGCCACCAGTACCGGACAGGACGCGGCCGAGCAGTACTTC.

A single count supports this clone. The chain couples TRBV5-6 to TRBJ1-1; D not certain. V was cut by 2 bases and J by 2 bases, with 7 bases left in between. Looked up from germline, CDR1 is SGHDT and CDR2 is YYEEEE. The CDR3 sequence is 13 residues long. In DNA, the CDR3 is TGTGCCAGCAGCTTTCAGGTAAACACTGAAGCTTTCTTT. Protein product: CASSFQVNTEAFF.

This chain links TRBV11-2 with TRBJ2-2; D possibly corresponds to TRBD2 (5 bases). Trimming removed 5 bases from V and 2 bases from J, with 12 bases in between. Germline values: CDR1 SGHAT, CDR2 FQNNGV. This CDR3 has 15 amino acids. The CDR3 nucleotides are TGTGCCAGCAGCCCGAAGAGCGGCAACACCGGGGAGCTGTTTTTT. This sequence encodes CASSPKSGNTGELFF. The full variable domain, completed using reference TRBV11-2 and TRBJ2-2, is EAGVAQSPRYKIIEKRQSVAFWCNPISGHATLYWYQQILGQGPKLLIQFQNNGVVDDSQLPKDRFSAERLKGVDSTLKIQPAKLEDSAVYLCASSPKSGNTGELFFGEGSRLTVL.

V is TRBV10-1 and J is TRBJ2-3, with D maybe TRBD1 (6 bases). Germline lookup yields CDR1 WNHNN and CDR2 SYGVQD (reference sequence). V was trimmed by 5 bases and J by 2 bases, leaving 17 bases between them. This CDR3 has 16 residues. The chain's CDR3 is CASSLTGTPNTDTQYF. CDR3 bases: TGCGCCAGCAGTTTGACCGGGACACCAAACACAGATACGCAGTATTTT.

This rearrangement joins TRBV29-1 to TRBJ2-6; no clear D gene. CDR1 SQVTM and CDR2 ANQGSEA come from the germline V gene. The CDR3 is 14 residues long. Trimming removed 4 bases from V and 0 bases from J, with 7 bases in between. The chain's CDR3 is CSVGLASGANVLTF. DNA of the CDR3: TGCAGCGTTGGTTTGGCCTCTGGGGCCAACGTCCTGACTTTC.

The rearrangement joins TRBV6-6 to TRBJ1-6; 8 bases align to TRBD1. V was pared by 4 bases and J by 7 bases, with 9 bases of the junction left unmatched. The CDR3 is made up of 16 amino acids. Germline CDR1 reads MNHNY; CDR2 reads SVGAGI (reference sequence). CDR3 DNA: TGTGCCAGCAGTTTTTTTCAGGGGGCGCAAAATTCACCCCTCCACTTT. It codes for CASSFFQGAQNSPLHF.